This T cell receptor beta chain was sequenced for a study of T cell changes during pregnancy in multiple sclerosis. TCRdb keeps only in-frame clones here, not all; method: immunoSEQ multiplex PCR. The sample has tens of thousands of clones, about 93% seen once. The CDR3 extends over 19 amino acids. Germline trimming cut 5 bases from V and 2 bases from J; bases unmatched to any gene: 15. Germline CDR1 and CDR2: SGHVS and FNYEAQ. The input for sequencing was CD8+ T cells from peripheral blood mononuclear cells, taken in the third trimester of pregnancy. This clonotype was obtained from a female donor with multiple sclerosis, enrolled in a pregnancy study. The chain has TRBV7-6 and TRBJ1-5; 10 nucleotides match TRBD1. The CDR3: CASSPRLGTGVKGNQPQHF. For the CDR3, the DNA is TGTGCCAGCAGCCCGAGGCTCGGGACAGGGGTAAAGGGCAATCAGCCCCAGCATTTT.